This T cell receptor (beta chain) was captured by sequencing in a study of Graves' ophthalmopathy and Graves' hyperthyroidism. Per germline, CDR1 SGHKS and CDR2 YYEKEE (reference sequence). This CDR3 region has 15 residues. Deletions cut 4 bases from V and 3 bases from J, with 13 bases between. The count of this clonotype is one. Its cognate antigen is unknown. The TCR beta CDR3 regions underwent amplification from RNA transcripts. HTBI primers were used in a first-round RT-PCR, which preceded a second-round multiplex PCR. TCRdb reanalysed the multiplex PCR reads using MiXCR and keeps one entry per CDR3 protein. In the table there are 680,000 or so distinct CDR3 sequences, about a fifth of which are singletons. Study-wide points: Blood was where most expanded thyroid clonotypes above 0.001 frequency also turned up. Ophthalmopathy progression prediction by the model yielded a sensitivity of 60% to 71% and a specificity of 72.22%.

Patients in the hyperthyroidism group, adults aged 18 to 65, were newly diagnosed, under 2 months' duration. The source of the PBMCs was over 8.5 ml of fresh peripheral blood. Specimen: peripheral blood. The sequence was obtained from a woman between 18 and 29 years old with stable Graves' hyperthyroidism. Some clones in this sample may be carry-over from other donors' samples. The V gene is TRBV5-5, the J gene TRBJ2-2; D is perhaps TRBD2 (6 bases). The CDR3 protein is CASSRSEGYTGELFF. The CDR3 coding sequence is TGTGCCAGCAGCCGCTCGGAGGGGTACACCGGGGAGCTGTTTTTT.